The entry that follows covers one T cell receptor (beta chain) sequence. This clone was counted at least ten times. It has no known antigen specificity. Base qualities are not recorded, but no much larger clone differs from it by a single base. Synthetic TCR analog templates were spiked into each PCR so that absolute template abundance could be estimated from read counts. The immunoSEQ assay used bias-controlled V and J gene primers to amplify TCRbeta CDR3 regions from genomic DNA. Sequencing of rearranged TCRbeta segments was done at approximately 20X coverage. Per the original workflow: Sequencing errors were corrected by clustering and CDR3s were annotated against IMGT to assign V, D and J genes. Out-of-frame and stop-codon sequences were excluded, and only productive TCRbeta rearrangements were used in downstream analyses. To compute clonality, Shannon entropy was normalized by the log of the number of unique productive sequences and then subtracted from one. Fisher's exact test with Benjamini-Hochberg correction, using a cutoff of adjusted p below 0.01, was how clones that differed between time points or between blood and tumor were identified. The source is immuneACCESS, and TCRdb retained only in-frame sequences with V and J called. Part of the clones is not carried over; for the studies checked, unresolved V genes explain less than half of this, and the remainder is unexplained. The V and J calls and clone size come from that table; D and trimming were worked out from the DNA. This sample has 70,000 to 80,000 clones in its table, and around 85% of those were observed once. Approximately 6.7% of the sample lies in the top ten.

Interpreted using the paper, the time point label stands for: pretreatment peripheral blood. A total of 29 patients with locally advanced or metastatic urothelial carcinoma, treated at Memorial Sloan Kettering on a trial protocol, made up the cohort. Peripheral blood mononuclear cells were collected pretreatment and during treatment, with between 1 and 8 total time points per patient. The Qiagen DNeasy Blood extraction kit was used to purify genomic DNA from total PBMCs and tumor samples. PBMCs were collected pretreatment and during treatment, and were isolated and stored as previously described. The data were taken from a study of PD-L1 blockade in urothelial cancer (TCRdb year 2017). General notes on the study: Every patient began therapy in the mid-2010s and was given atezolizumab 1,200 mg intravenously every 3 weeks. About 90% of the 29 patients were identified as males with urothelial cancer of bladder origin, and a prior smoking history was reported by 18 of 29 patients. Patients had an ECOG performance status of 0 or 1 and had received between 0 and 3 prior chemotherapy regimens. Blood samples were analyzed at 3 weeks after treatment start (second dose) and at 6 weeks after treatment start. Blood samples yielded a median of around 140,000 T cells and more than 80,000 unique TCRs, with median clonality 0.080. An exploratory multi-omic analysis was conducted of the somatic, immune and clinical correlates of response to PD-L1 blockade with atezolizumab in urothelial cancer. Pretreatment tumor samples and matched peripheral blood, collected serially before and after atezolizumab treatment, underwent TCR sequencing. Durable clinical benefit was defined as a progression-free survival longer than 6 months, and TCR features were additionally tested against progression-free survival and overall survival. In the same patients who had TCR sequencing, pretreatment tumors also underwent whole exome sequencing and RNA sequencing. Durable clinical benefit was achieved by nine patients but not by the remaining 20. Around 30 patients had pretreatment blood TCR-seq, some 25 had at least one posttreatment blood collection, and some 25 had tumor TCR-seq. Broad study findings and their caveats: A pretreatment peripheral blood TCR clonality below the median was linked to improved progression-free and overall survival. Small sample size (n ≈ 30) and many exploratory analyses mean the results are intended to be hypothesis-generating. Greater expansion of tumor-associated TCR clones in peripheral blood 3 weeks after the start of treatment was observed in patients with durable benefit (n of about 20, p = 0.022).

Deletion took 2 bases off V and 5 bases off J, with a span of 15 bases between the germline ends. CDR1 and CDR2 (MDHEN, SYDVKM) derive from the germline V gene. The CDR3 covers 15 residues, taking in both the cysteine and the phenylalanine. Of the read, only the CDR3 DNA is kept; its 45 bases are in frame from base 1. The rearranged segments are TRBV28 and TRBJ2-5, and TRBD2 may be the D gene, going by 5 matching bases. Sequencing was performed on PBMCs, taken around atezolizumab (anti-PD-L1) treatment. This receptor was obtained from a man aged 40-49 years with urothelial cancer. The CDR3 region has the sequence CASSLGGSGEETQYF. The DNA sequence is as follows: TGTGCCAGCAGTTTAGGTGGGAGTGGGGAGGAGACCCAGTACTTC.